One TCR beta chain is described in this entry. The antigen remains unidentified. The investigators sampled blood at baseline, at cycle 4 day 1, and at cycle 7 day 1. From germline, CDR1 is MGHDK and CDR2 SYGVNS. The length of the CDR3 is 17 residues. The V gene lost 0 bases and the J gene lost 4 bases, with 15 bases spanning the gap. This specimen comes from a study of OX40 agonist ivuxolimab in advanced cancers. Across the whole study: All patients had ivuxolimab intravenously every 2 weeks at 0.01 to 10 mg/kg. Patients enrolled in dose escalation were diagnosed with hepatocellular carcinoma, melanoma, renal cell or head and neck cancer. Whole-study results and caveats: In a subset of nonresponders, normalized T-cell clonal expansion was also low.

The data were produced by immunoSEQ multiplex PCR, yet TCRdb's version contains in-frame clones alone and is incomplete. The data contain about 28,000 clones, about four fifths of them seen just once; the ten biggest clones take up roughly 32%. The material was CD4+ or CD8+ T cells sorted from blood, obtained in a trial of the OX40 agonist ivuxolimab. The rearrangement joins TRBV25-1 to TRBJ1-4; D not resolved. The source of this sequence is an adult with an advanced solid tumor such as melanoma, head and neck, liver or kidney cancer. The CDR3 reads CASSEYRPGFHNEKLFF. The CDR3 DNA follows: TGTGCCAGCAGTGAATATAGGCCAGGTTTCCATAATGAAAAACTGTTTTTT.